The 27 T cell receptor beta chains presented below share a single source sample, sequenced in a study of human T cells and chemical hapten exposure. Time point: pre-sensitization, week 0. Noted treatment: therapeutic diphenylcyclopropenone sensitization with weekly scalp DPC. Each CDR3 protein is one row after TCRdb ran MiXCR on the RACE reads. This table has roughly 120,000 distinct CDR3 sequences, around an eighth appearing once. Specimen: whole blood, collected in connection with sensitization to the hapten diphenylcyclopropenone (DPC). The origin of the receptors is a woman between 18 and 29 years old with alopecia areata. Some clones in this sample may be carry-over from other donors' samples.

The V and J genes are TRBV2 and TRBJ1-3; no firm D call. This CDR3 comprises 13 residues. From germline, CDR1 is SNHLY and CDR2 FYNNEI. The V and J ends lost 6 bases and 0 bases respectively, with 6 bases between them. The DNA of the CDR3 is TGTGCCAGCAGGGGAGTCTCTGGAAACACCATATATTTT. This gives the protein CASRGVSGNTIYF.

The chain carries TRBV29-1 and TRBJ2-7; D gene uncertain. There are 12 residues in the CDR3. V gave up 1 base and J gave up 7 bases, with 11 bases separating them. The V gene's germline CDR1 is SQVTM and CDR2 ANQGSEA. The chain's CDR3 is CSVEALGFEQYF. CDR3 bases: TGCAGCGTTGAAGCTCTAGGGTTTGAGCAGTACTTC.

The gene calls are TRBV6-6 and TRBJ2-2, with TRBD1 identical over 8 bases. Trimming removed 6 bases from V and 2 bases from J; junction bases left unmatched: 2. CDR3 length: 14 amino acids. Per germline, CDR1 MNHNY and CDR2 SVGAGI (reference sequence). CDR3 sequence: CASSQGANTGELFF. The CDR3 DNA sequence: TGTGCCAGCAGCCAGGGGGCCAACACCGGGGAGCTGTTTTTT.

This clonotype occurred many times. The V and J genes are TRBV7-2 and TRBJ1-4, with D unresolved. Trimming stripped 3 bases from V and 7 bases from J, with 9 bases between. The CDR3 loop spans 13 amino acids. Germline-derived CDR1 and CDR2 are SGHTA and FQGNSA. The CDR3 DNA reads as TGTGCCAGCAGCTTTACGGGGAGTGAAAAACTGTTTTTT. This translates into CASSFTGSEKLFF.

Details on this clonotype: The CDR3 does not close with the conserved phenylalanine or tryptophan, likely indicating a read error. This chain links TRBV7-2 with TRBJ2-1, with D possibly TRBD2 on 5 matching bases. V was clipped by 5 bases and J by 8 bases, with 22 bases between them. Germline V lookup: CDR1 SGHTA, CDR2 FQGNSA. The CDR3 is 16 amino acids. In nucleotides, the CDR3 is TGTGCCAGCAGCCAAGAGTACGAGGGTTTGATATATGAGCAGTTCTAC. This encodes CASSQEYEGLIYEQFY.

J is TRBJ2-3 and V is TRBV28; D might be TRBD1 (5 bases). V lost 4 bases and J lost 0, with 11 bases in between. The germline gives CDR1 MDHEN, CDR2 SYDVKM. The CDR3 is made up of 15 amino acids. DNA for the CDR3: TGTGCCAGCAGTTGGACGACAGTTAGCACAGATACGCAGTATTTT. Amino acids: CASSWTTVSTDTQYF.

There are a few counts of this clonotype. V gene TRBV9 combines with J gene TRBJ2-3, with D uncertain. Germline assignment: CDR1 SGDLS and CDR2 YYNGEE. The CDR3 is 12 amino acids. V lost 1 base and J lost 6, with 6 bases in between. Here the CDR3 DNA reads TGTGCCAGCAGCGTATTGGGGGATACGCAGTATTTT. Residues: CASSVLGDTQYF.

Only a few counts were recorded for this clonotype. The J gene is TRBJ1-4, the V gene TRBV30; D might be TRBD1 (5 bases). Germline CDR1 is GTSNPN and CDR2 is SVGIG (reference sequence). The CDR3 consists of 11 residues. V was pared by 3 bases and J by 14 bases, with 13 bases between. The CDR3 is CAWSGGIELFF. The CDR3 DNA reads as TGTGCCTGGAGCGGGGGGATAGAGCTGTTTTTT.

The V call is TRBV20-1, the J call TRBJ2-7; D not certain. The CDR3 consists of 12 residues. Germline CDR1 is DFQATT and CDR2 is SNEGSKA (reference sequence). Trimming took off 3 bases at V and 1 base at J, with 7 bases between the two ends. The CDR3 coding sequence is TGCAGTGCTAGCGACCAGTCCTACGAGCAGTACTTC. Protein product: CSASDQSYEQYF.

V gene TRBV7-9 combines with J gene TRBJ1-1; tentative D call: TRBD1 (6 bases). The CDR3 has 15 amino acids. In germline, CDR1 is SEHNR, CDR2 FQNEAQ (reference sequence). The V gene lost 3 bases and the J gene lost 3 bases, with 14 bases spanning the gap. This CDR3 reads CASSFYRSGDTEAFF. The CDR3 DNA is TGTGCCAGCAGCTTCTATCGTTCAGGGGACACTGAAGCTTTCTTT.

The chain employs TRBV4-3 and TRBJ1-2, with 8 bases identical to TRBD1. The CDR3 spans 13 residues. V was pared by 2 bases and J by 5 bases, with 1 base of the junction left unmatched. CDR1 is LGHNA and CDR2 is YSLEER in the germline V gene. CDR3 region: CASSQTGGYGYTF. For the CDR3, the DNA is TGCGCCAGCAGCCAAACAGGGGGATATGGCTACACCTTC.

Written as DNA, the CDR3 is TGTGCCAGCAGCCCAGTGACAGGCTCGAACACTGAAGCTTTCTTT. Protein: CASSPVTGSNTEAFF. The chain links TRBV7-9 to TRBJ1-1; a possible D gene is TRBD1 (6 bases). V lost 5 bases and J lost 1, with 14 bases in between. The CDR3 is 15 residues long. Germline-derived CDR1 and CDR2 are SEHNR and FQNEAQ (reference sequence). The full variable domain, completed using reference TRBV7-9 and TRBJ1-1, is DTGVSQNPRHKITKRGQNVTFRCDPISEHNRLYWYRQTLGQGPEFLTYFQNEAQLEKSRLLSDRFSAERPKGSFSTLEIQRTEQGDSAMYLCASSPVTGSNTEAFFGQGTRLTVV.

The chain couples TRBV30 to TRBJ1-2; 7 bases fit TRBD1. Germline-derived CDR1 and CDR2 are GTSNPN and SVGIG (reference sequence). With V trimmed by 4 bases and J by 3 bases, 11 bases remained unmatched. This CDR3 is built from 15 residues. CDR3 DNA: TGTGCCTGGACTATACCGGACAGGAAACACTATGGCTACACCTTC. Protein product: CAWTIPDRKHYGYTF.

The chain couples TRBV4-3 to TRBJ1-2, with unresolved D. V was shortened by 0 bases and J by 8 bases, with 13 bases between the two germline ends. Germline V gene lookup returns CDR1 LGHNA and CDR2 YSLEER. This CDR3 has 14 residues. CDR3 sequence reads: CASSQDLRIRGYTF. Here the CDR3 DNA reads TGCGCCAGCAGCCAAGATCTGAGGATTAGGGGCTACACCTTC.

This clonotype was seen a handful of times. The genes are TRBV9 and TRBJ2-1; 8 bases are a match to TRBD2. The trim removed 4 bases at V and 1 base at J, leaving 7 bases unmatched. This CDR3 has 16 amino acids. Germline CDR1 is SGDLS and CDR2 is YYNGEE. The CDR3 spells CASSPGLELSYNEQFF. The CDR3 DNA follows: TGTGCCAGCAGCCCGGGACTAGAACTTTCCTACAATGAGCAGTTCTTC.

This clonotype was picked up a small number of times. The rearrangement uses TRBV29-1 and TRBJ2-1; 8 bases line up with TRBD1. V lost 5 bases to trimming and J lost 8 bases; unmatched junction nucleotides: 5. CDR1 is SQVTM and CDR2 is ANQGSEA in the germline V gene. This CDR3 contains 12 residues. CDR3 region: CSVNRGLDEQFF. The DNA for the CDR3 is TGCAGCGTTAACAGGGGGTTGGATGAGCAGTTCTTC.

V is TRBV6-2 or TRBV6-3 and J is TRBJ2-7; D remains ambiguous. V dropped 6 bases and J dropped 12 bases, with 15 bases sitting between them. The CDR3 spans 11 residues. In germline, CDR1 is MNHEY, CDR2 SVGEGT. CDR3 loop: CASSFPGLPYF. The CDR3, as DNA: TGTGCCAGCAGCTTCCCGGGCCTCCCGTACTTC.

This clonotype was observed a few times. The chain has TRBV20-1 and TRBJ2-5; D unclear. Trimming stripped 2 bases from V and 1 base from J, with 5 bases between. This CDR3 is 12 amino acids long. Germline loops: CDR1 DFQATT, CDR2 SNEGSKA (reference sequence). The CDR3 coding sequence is TGCAGTGCTAGACGAGGCCAAGAGACCCAGTACTTC. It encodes CSARRGQETQYF.

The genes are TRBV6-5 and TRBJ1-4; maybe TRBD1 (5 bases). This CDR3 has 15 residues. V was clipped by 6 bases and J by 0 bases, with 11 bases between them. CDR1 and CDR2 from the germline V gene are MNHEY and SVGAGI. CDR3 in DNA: TGTGCCAGCAGGGCTCAGGGAACAACTAATGAAAAACTGTTTTTT. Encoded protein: CASRAQGTTNEKLFF.

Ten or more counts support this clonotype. The CDR3 sequence: CASSGPHASGGARTDTQYF. The CDR3 region has the DNA TGTGCCAGCAGTGGACCCCACGCTAGCGGGGGGGCCCGCACAGATACGCAGTATTTT. V gene TRBV6-1 combines with J gene TRBJ2-3, with TRBD2 identical over 12 bases. The J segment lost 1 base and the V segment lost 4 bases, leaving 12 bases of the junction unmatched. The CDR3 is 19 amino acids. The germline V gene encodes CDR1 MNHNS and CDR2 SASEGT.

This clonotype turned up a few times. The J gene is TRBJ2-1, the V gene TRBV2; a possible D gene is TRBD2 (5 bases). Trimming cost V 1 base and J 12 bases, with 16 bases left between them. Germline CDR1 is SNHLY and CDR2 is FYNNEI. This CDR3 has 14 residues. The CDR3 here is CASSEGLATLLQFF. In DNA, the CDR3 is TGTGCCAGCAGTGAAGGCCTAGCCACCCTATTGCAGTTCTTC.

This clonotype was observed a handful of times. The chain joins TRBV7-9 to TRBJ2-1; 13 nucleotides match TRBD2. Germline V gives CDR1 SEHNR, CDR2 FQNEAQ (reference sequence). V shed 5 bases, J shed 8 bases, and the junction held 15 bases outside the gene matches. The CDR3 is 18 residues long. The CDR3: CASSPISPLGLAGDEQFF. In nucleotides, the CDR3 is TGTGCCAGCAGCCCGATCTCCCCCCTTGGACTAGCGGGGGATGAGCAGTTCTTC.

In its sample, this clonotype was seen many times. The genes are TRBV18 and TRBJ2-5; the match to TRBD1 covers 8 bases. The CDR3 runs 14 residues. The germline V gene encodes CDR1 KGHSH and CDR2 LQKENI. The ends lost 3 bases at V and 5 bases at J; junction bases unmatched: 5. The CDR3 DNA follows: TGTGCCAGCTCACCCGGGACAGGCGGTGAGACCCAGTACTTC. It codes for CASSPGTGGETQYF.

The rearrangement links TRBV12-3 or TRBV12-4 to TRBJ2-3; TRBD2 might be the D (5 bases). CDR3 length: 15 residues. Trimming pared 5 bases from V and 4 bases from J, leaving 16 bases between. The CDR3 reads CASSPDRLSADTQYF. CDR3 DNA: TGTGCCAGCAGTCCAGACCGACTTAGCGCAGATACGCAGTATTTT.

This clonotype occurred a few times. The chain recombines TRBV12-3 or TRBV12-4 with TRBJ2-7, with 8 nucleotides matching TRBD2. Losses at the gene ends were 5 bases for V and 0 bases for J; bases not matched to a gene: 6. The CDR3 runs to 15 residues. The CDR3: CASSNGGASSYEQYF. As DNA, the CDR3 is TGTGCCAGCAGTAACGGGGGGGCGTCCTCCTACGAGCAGTACTTC.

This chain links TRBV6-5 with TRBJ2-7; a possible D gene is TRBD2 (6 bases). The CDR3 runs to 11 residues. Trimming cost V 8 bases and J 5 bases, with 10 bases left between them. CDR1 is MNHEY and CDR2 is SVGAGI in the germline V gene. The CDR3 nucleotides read TGTGCCAGCTTTGGAGGGCACGAGCAGTACTTC. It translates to CASFGGHEQYF.

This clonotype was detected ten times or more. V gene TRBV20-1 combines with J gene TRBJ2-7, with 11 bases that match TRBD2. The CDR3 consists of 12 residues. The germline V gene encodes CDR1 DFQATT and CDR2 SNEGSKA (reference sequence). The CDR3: CRSSGGSYEQYF. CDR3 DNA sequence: TGCAGGTCTAGCGGGGGGTCGTACGAGCAGTACTTC.